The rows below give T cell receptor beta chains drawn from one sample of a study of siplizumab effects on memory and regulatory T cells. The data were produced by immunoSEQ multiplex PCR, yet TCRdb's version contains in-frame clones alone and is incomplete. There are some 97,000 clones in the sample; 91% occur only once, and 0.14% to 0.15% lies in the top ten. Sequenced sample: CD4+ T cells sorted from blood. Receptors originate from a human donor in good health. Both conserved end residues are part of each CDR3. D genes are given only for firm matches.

cdr3_nt: TGTGCCAGTAGTCCGACAGGAGGGGGGGAGCAGTACTTC; cdr3_aa: CASSPTGGGEQYF; j_call: TRBJ2-7; v_call: TRBV19; d_call: -
cdr3_nt: TGTGCCAGTAGTGACGGAGAGAGAGAGCAGTACTTC; cdr3_aa: CASSDGEREQYF; j_call: TRBJ2-7; v_call: TRBV19; d_call: -
cdr3_nt: TGTGCCAGCAGCTTGGAATGGCTAGCGGACTACGAGCAGTACTTC; cdr3_aa: CASSLEWLADYEQYF; j_call: TRBJ2-7; v_call: TRBV5-5; d_call: TRBD2
cdr3_nt: TGTGCCAGCAGCCTAGGGGCCAACTATGGCTACACCTTC; cdr3_aa: CASSLGANYGYTF; j_call: TRBJ1-2; v_call: TRBV11-2; d_call: -
cdr3_nt: TGCGCCAGCAGCTTGGTGGTAGAAGAGACCCAGTACTTC; cdr3_aa: CASSLVVEETQYF; j_call: TRBJ2-5; v_call: TRBV5-1; d_call: -
cdr3_nt: TGCGCCAGCAGCTTTTTGTCGGGACAGGACTATGGCTACACCTTC; cdr3_aa: CASSFLSGQDYGYTF; j_call: TRBJ1-2; v_call: TRBV5-1; d_call: TRBD1
cdr3_nt: TGTGCCAGCACCGGCGGCACTGAAGCTTTCTTT; cdr3_aa: CASTGGTEAFF; j_call: TRBJ1-1; v_call: TRBV28; d_call: -
cdr3_nt: TGTGCCAGCTCACCATATCAGATACGGAATGGGCCCCAGCATTTT; cdr3_aa: CASSPYQIRNGPQHF; j_call: TRBJ1-5; v_call: TRBV18; d_call: -
cdr3_nt: TGTGCCAGCAGGTGGACAGGGGTGGGCAATGAGCAGTTCTTC; cdr3_aa: CASRWTGVGNEQFF; j_call: TRBJ2-1; v_call: TRBV6-5; d_call: TRBD1
cdr3_nt: TGTGCCAGCAGTTTACAGGGGGACGGCTACACCTTC; cdr3_aa: CASSLQGDGYTF; j_call: TRBJ1-2; v_call: TRBV28; d_call: TRBD1